Listed below are T cell receptor beta chains from one sample, sequenced in a study of PD-1 blockade in classical Hodgkin lymphoma. Profiled with immunoSEQ multiplex PCR; TCRdb holds only in-frame clones, not every one. The sample carries tens of thousands of clones, 89% recorded once. Sequences were derived from peripheral blood mononuclear cells (PBMCs), sampled before the second cycle of nivolumab. These receptors all come from a human donor with classical Hodgkin lymphoma. Each CDR3 is given with its conserved first and last residue. Each record gives: V gene, J gene, D gene, CDR3 DNA, CDR3 protein. D genes are given only for firm matches.

TRBV30	TRBJ2-3	NA	TGTGCCTGGAGTGGCGGTTTCACAGATACGCAGTATTTT	CAWSGGFTDTQYF
TRBV14	TRBJ2-7	NA	TGTGCCAGCAGCCTGGTCCTGGGGAAGGTCCACGAGCAGTACTTC	CASSLVLGKVHEQYF
TRBV28	TRBJ2-2	NA	TGTGCCAGCATTTCGCCTTGGCAGGGGTTTCACACCGGGGAGCTGTTTTTT	CASISPWQGFHTGELFF
TRBV28	TRBJ2-7	TRBD1	TGTGCCAGCAGCCGCTCGGACAGGGCCTACGAGCAGTACTTC	CASSRSDRAYEQYF
TRBV19	TRBJ2-7	TRBD2	TGTGCCAGTAGACTAGCGGGTACCTACGAGCAGTACTTC	CASRLAGTYEQYF
TRBV5-6	TRBJ2-1	NA	TGTGCCAGCAGCTTGGGACGCCATTCCTACAATGAGCAGTTCTTC	CASSLGRHSYNEQFF
TRBV2	TRBJ2-7	TRBD2	TGTGCCAGCAGTGGGCTAGCGGGGGGCCTGGGCTACGAGCAGTACTTC	CASSGLAGGLGYEQYF
TRBV11-2	TRBJ2-1	NA	TGTGCCAGCAGCTTAGATAGCATTGGCGGAGAAGGCTTCAATGAGCAGTTCTTC	CASSLDSIGGEGFNEQFF
TRBV2	TRBJ2-1	NA	TGTGCCAGCAGTCTCGAGGGTGAGCAGTTCTTC	CASSLEGEQFF
TRBV27	TRBJ2-2	NA	TGTGCCAGCAGTTCGGGGCTGAACACCGGGGAGCTGTTTTTT	CASSSGLNTGELFF
TRBV2	TRBJ2-5	NA	TGTGCCAGCAGGGTACAGGGGGGGCAAGAGACCCAGTACTTC	CASRVQGGQETQYF
TRBV21-1	TRBJ2-7	NA	TGTGCCAGCAGCAAAGTCCGCGCGGCCGACTCCTACGAGCAGTACTTC	CASSKVRAADSYEQYF
TRBV11-2	TRBJ2-7	NA	TGTGCCAGCAGCACCCGGACACCCAAGGACCACGAGCAGTACTTC	CASSTRTPKDHEQYF
TRBV19	TRBJ2-7	NA	TGTGCCAGTAGTATAGGAGCCAGTTTCCACGAGCAGTACTTC	CASSIGASFHEQYF
TRBV2	TRBJ2-3	TRBD1	TGTGCCAGCAGTGAAGCGGGACAGAGCACAGATACGCAGTATTTT	CASSEAGQSTDTQYF
TRBV10-2	TRBJ1-5	NA	TGCGCCAGCAGTGACATTTTGGGACCAGAGAATCAGCCCCAGCATTTT	CASSDILGPENQPQHF